A single sample gave rise to the 8 T cell receptor beta chains below, sequenced in a study of T cell responses to AZD1222 COVID-19 vaccine. Produced via immunoSEQ multiplex PCR; TCRdb's table is partial and in-frame only. The sample shows over 130,000 clones, approximately 91% of them seen only once. Here the sequenced sample was peripheral blood, taken on day 0 of AZD1222 vaccination. All receptors come from an adult in good health.

V and J are TRBV5-1 and TRBJ1-2, with 9 bases matching TRBD1. Trimming cost V 4 bases and J 0 bases; bases outside gene matches: 1. The germline CDR1 and CDR2 sequences are SGHRS and YFSETQ. The CDR3 is 14 amino acids. The DNA for the CDR3 is TGCGCCAGCAGCGGGGACAGGGCTAACTATGGCTACACCTTC. Encoded protein: CASSGDRANYGYTF.

The V gene is TRBV19, the J gene TRBJ2-3; weak D call: TRBD1 (6 bases). V gave up 3 bases and J gave up 6 bases, with 16 bases separating them. Germline CDR1 is LNHDA and CDR2 is SQIVND (reference sequence). The CDR3 contains 15 residues. CDR3 bases: TGTGCCAGTAGTATCCGGGACACCCAGGCGGATACGCAGTATTTT. Amino acid sequence: CASSIRDTQADTQYF.

The chain links TRBV7-2 to TRBJ1-2; no clear D. The germline CDR1 and CDR2 sequences are SGHTA and FQGNSA. The length of the CDR3 is 14 residues. V lost 1 base and J 1 base, leaving 7 bases between the germline ends. For the CDR3, the DNA is TGTGCCAGCAGCTTAGGGTGGGATAACTATGGCTACACCTTC. Encoded protein: CASSLGWDNYGYTF. Complete variable domain (other parts from reference TRBV7-2 and TRBJ1-2): GAGVSQSPSNKVTEKGKDVELRCDPISGHTALYWYRQSLGQGLEFLIYFQGNSAPDKSGLPSDRFSAERTGGSVSTLTIQRTQQEDSAVYLCASSLGWDNYGYTFGSGTRLTVV.

This clone was detected only once. This rearrangement joins TRBV10-2 to TRBJ2-7; D is uncertain. The CDR3 extends over 13 amino acids. Germline CDR1 reads WSHSY; CDR2 reads SAAADI. Trimming cost V 2 bases and J 1 base, with 6 bases left between them. CDR3 in amino acids: CASSEVRSYEQYF. DNA of the CDR3: TGCGCCAGCAGTGAGGTCAGATCCTACGAGCAGTACTTC.

The chain uses TRBV27 and TRBJ2-7; 9 positions match TRBD1. Trimming at V came to 3 bases and at J to 4 bases, leaving 4 bases not matched to a gene. Germline assignment: CDR1 MNHEY and CDR2 SMNVEV (reference sequence). The CDR3 is 14 amino acids. CDR3 loop: CASSFGTGPYEQYF. The CDR3 DNA reads TGTGCCAGCAGTTTTGGGACAGGGCCGTACGAGCAGTACTTC.

This clone was found once. This rearrangement joins TRBV5-5 to TRBJ1-2, with 7 bases aligning to TRBD1. Germline values: CDR1 SGHKS, CDR2 YYEKEE (reference sequence). The CDR3 loop spans 14 amino acids. The junction had 5 bases not matched to a gene; V was cut back by 2 bases and J by 4 bases. The CDR3 nucleotides are TGTGCCAGCAGCTTTAGACAGGGTGGCTATGGCTACACCTTC. It codes for CASSFRQGGYGYTF.

The chain uses TRBV7-6 and TRBJ1-1; D not certain. The ends were cut back, 2 bases at V and 1 base at J, with 14 bases in the middle. Germline V gene data show CDR1 as SGHVS and CDR2 as FNYEAQ. The CDR3 runs 16 residues. CDR3 bases: TGTGCCAGCAGCTTAAGGTCGGAGGGTTGGAACACTGAAGCTTTCTTT. Protein product: CASSLRSEGWNTEAFF.

V gene TRBV7-2 combines with J gene TRBJ2-7; D gene unclear. Germline assignment: CDR1 SGHTA and CDR2 FQGNSA. The CDR3 has 14 residues. Trimming cost V 1 base and J 4 bases, with 11 bases left between them. In DNA, the CDR3 is TGTGCCAGCAGCTTAGGTCTTTCCGGTTACGAGCAGTACTTC. Translated: CASSLGLSGYEQYF.